These T cell receptor beta chains were read from a single sample in a study of blood T cell repertoires in COVID-19. Sequencing was performed with immunoSEQ multiplex PCR; in TCRdb, only in-frame clones are kept and a portion is missing. The sample lists about 200,000 clones; about nine tenths were seen once. Sequencing input: peripheral blood. The source of these receptors is a middle-aged man with acute or convalescent COVID-19. Each CDR3 is given with its conserved first and last residue. Fields, in order: D gene, V gene, CDR3 protein. A D gene is named only where the DNA matches it firmly.

TRBD1 TRBV5-3 CARSLVWRQGVGEQYF
TRBD1 TRBV2 CASLTGKNYGYTF
TRBD1 TRBV7-2 CASKPPDRGDTGELFF
. TRBV12-3/TRBV12-4 CASSLLIDTEAFF
. TRBV7-6 CASSLFGANTGELFF
. TRBV6-5 CASSYGADGNQPQHF
TRBD1 TRBV5-1 CASSLRGREYGYTF
TRBD1 TRBV2 CASRTGTGSYSNQPQHF
. TRBV9 CASSVSYDSYEQYF
. TRBV2 CASRDMRGYTF
TRBD1 TRBV13 CASSSGTGRWTEAFF
TRBD1 TRBV27 CASSYRGRGGYTF
. TRBV18 CASSPGGGEAFF
TRBD2 TRBV7-2 CASSLSGGEQYF
TRBD1 TRBV6-4 CASSADRVGTEAFF
TRBD1 TRBV5-1 CASSLGTGRDTEAFF
. TRBV4-2 CASSHQDEQFF
TRBD1 TRBV29-1 CSDPGTANTGELFF
. TRBV3-1/TRBV3-2 CASSQDRASVDTGELFF
. TRBV30 CAWSTTPEKLFF
. TRBV6-5 CASSYSNRVSSEQYF
TRBD1 TRBV11-3 CASSLGQAKNYEQYF
. TRBV4-1 CASSQDGSLDGITGELFF
TRBD2 TRBV5-4 CASSFQGLADEQYF
. TRBV6-5 CASSFPGAESNQPQHF
TRBD2 TRBV23-1 CAISGGPLEQYF
. TRBV7-2 CASSPTVLPLHF
TRBD2 TRBV6-5 CASSSGGNTGELFF
TRBD2 TRBV2 CASSDRFLAGRLTDTQYF
TRBD1 TRBV3-1/TRBV3-2 CASSQFGTGLSVLGNQPQHF
. TRBV12-3/TRBV12-4 CASSSAGSQHF
. TRBV7-9 CASSFRAGVNEKLFF
. TRBV19 CASSTQTPRRGGYGYTF
TRBD1 TRBV2 CASTPQGNYGYTF
TRBD2 TRBV27 CASSLTRGGVYNEQFF
. TRBV3-1/TRBV3-2 CASSLLLTGTSTDTQYF
TRBD1 TRBV5-1 CASSLARGGGRYEQYF
. TRBV7-9 CASSPDTRGAEAFF
TRBD2 TRBV7-6 CASSLAVRGRGDEQYF
TRBD2 TRBV28 CASSFSAGGSYEQYF
TRBD2 TRBV27 CASSLAGVRVGGELFF
TRBD2 TRBV3-1/TRBV3-2 CASSQGTSMVKNIQYF
TRBD2 TRBV5-1 CASSLGGTSNEQFF
. TRBV25-1 CASSDGLYTYEQYF
TRBD2 TRBV7-8 CASSLVESGTSGTDTQYF
. TRBV9 CASSAQGSSGNTIYF
. TRBV6-5 CASSYSGTLSNNEQFF
. TRBV5-8 CASSFDLGGNYGYTF
TRBD1 TRBV6-1 CASSGNRGSLINSPLHF
. TRBV7-2 CASSQGGGRETQYF
TRBD2 TRBV4-3 CASSRIGGGTDTQYF
. TRBV5-8 CASSFYSGANVLTF
TRBD2 TRBV9 CASSVTSGGTGELFF
TRBD1 TRBV19 CASGDSGDYEQYF
. TRBV5-4 CASSLRRIQETQYF
. TRBV10-3 CAISGGPPSGEAQYF
. TRBV5-1 CASSYYRVEDTQYF
TRBD2 TRBV6-2/TRBV6-3 CASSPGREGYF
TRBD1 TRBV24-1 CATSDPGQALGGYTF
TRBD1 TRBV6-5 CASSLQGWGEKLFF